Each of the 22 T cell receptor beta chains below was sequenced from the same sample in a study of graft-versus-host responses after intestinal transplantation. These TCRs are of unknown antigen specificity. The method was immunoSEQ multiplex PCR; TCRdb's version includes in-frame clones alone and lacks a portion of them. Of roughly 97,000 clones in the sample, 91% were seen once. Specimen: unstimulated CD4+ T cells sorted from spleen or lymph node cells, collected before transplant. Receptors originate from a human donor who was the organ donor for an intestinal transplant.

This clone appeared a single time. One end of the junction does not line up with germline, which may come from a read error. The V gene is TRBV7-9, the J gene TRBJ1-3; 7 bases fit TRBD1. This CDR3 contains 14 residues. CDR1 and CDR2 from the germline V gene are SEHNR and FQNEAQ (reference sequence). The CDR3 loop is CASGLRTGGNTIYF. The CDR3 coding sequence is TGTGCCAGCGGCTTAAGGACAGGTGGAAACACCATATATTTT.

This chain joins TRBV7-2 and TRBJ2-5; the D is unclear. Matching the DNA end better, TRBJ2-7 makes the J call doubtful. Germline CDR1 reads SGHTA; CDR2 reads FQGNSA. The CDR3 length is 14 residues. This CDR3 is CASSLAVFVYEQYF. In DNA form, the CDR3 reads TGTGCCAGCAGCTTAGCCGTCTTTGTCTACGAGCAGTACTTC.

V usage is TRBV12-5 and J usage is TRBJ1-5; maybe TRBD1 (5 bases). This CDR3 spans 19 amino acids. Germline V CDR1 and CDR2: LGHNT, FRNRAP. The germline V and J ends were trimmed by 1 base and 6 bases, with 25 bases remaining between them. The CDR3 loop is CASGLAVSGAKREGQPQHF. The CDR3 nucleotides are TGTGCTAGTGGTTTGGCCGTGAGTGGGGCAAAAAGGGAAGGTCAGCCCCAGCATTTT. Filled out from reference TRBV12-5 and TRBJ1-5, the complete variable domain reads DARVTQTPRHKVTEMGQEVTMRCQPILGHNTVFWYRQTMMQGLELLAYFRNRAPLDDSGMPKDRFSAEMPDATLATLKIQPSEPRDSAVYFCASGLAVSGAKREGQPQHFGDGTRLSIL.

The chain is built from TRBV4-2 and TRBJ2-7; tentative D call: TRBD1 (5 bases). V lost 1 base and J lost 0, with 13 bases in between. CDR3 length: 16 residues. CDR1 is LGHNA, CDR2 YNFKEQ, per germline. As DNA, the CDR3 is TGTGCCAGCAGCCAAGTTTCTTCAGGGTTCTCCTACGAGCAGTACTTC. Amino acid sequence: CASSQVSSGFSYEQYF.

The chain's CDR3 is CASSVGPLAGGTDTQYF. The CDR3 bases are TGTGCCAGCAGCGTAGGCCCACTAGCGGGGGGCACAGATACGCAGTATTTT. V usage is TRBV9 and J usage is TRBJ2-3; 11 positions match TRBD2. Germline assignment: CDR1 SGDLS and CDR2 YYNGEE. Trimming took 0 bases from V and 1 from J; bases not matched to a gene: 4. The CDR3 runs to 17 residues.

With regard to this clone: The junction shows a germline mismatch at one end, possibly a read error. The rearrangement uses TRBV7-7 and TRBJ2-1, with TRBD1 matching 8 bases. The germline CDR1 and CDR2 sequences are SSHAT and FNYEAQ (reference sequence). The CDR3 runs 17 residues. The CDR3 region has the DNA TGTGCTAGCAGCCCAACCCCCCGGACAGGGTCCTACAATGAGCAGTTCTTC. Protein product: CASSPTPRTGSYNEQFF.

The rearrangement uses TRBV6-5 and TRBJ2-1; 8 bases map to TRBD2. The CDR3 has 14 residues. Germline CDR1 MNHEY, CDR2 SVGAGI. Unmatched junction bases numbered 3, after V lost 2 bases and J lost 6 bases. The CDR3 DNA follows: TGTGCCAGCAGTTACACGGGGGGGCCCAATGAGCAGTTCTTC. Its translation: CASSYTGGPNEQFF.

This clone occurred once. This sequence joins TRBV5-6 and TRBJ2-2; D ambiguous. The CDR3 totals 15 residues. V gave up 0 bases and J gave up 4 bases, with 10 bases separating them. Germline loops: CDR1 SGHDT, CDR2 YYEEEE. CDR3 nucleotides: TGTGCCAGCAGCTTGGGCGGTTTTGGCACCGGGGAGCTGTTTTTT. This sequence encodes CASSLGGFGTGELFF.

The chain has TRBV11-2 and TRBJ1-2; TRBD1 aligns across 7 bases. Trimming took 3 bases from V and 3 from J; bases not matched to a gene: 7. From germline, CDR1 is SGHAT and CDR2 FQNNGV. The CDR3 contains 15 residues. CDR3 DNA: TGTGCCAGCAGCTTGGGGACAGTACCCGACTATGGCTACACCTTC. As protein: CASSLGTVPDYGYTF.

This clone appeared a single time. The chain combines TRBV5-4 with TRBJ2-5; D perhaps matches TRBD2 (5 bases). The V and J ends lost 0 bases and 3 bases respectively, with 9 bases between them. CDR3 length: 14 residues. The V gene's germline CDR1 is SGHNT and CDR2 YYREEE (reference sequence). CDR3 sequence reads: CASSLGTWEETQYF. CDR3 sequence (DNA): TGTGCCAGCAGCTTGGGGACTTGGGAAGAGACCCAGTACTTC. The full variable domain, rest sourced from reference TRBV5-4 and TRBJ2-5, is ETGVTQSPTHLIKTRGQQVTLRCSSQSGHNTVSWYQQALGQGPQFIFQYYREEENGRGNFPPRFSGLQFPNYSSELNVNALELDDSALYLCASSLGTWEETQYFGPGTRLLVL.

The chain links TRBV5-1 to TRBJ2-7; no definite D call. Per the germline V gene, CDR1 is SGHRS and CDR2 is YFSETQ. Trimming removed 6 bases at V and 0 bases at J, with 13 bases between. The CDR3 contains 14 residues. The CDR3 DNA sequence: TGCGCCAGCAAGTGGTACTGGAGCTCCTACGAGCAGTACTTC. This sequence encodes CASKWYWSSYEQYF.

The chain combines TRBV2 with TRBJ2-7, with TRBD1 matching 8 bases. Losses at the gene ends were 7 bases for V and 2 bases for J; bases not matched to a gene: 16. Germline loops: CDR1 SNHLY, CDR2 FYNNEI. The CDR3 contains 17 residues. The CDR3 region has the DNA TGTGCCAGCATGCTGGGATCCGGGACAGGACGAACCTACGAGCAGTACTTC. It codes for CASMLGSGTGRTYEQYF.

The rearrangement uses TRBV5-1 and TRBJ1-1; TRBD1 matches 7 bases. Germline V CDR1 and CDR2: SGHRS, YFSETQ. The CDR3 has 17 residues. J gave up 0 bases and V 6 bases, and 14 bases lay outside the gene matches. The CDR3 nucleotides are TGCGCCAGCACACTGAGGGCAGGGGGAGTCATGAACACTGAAGCTTTCTTT. Amino acids: CASTLRAGGVMNTEAFF.

V is TRBV6-5 and J is TRBJ1-3; D call uncertain. Germline assignment: CDR1 MNHEY and CDR2 SVGAGI. CDR3 length: 16 residues. Trimming shortened V by 0 bases and J by 0 bases, and 9 bases separated the two germline ends. As DNA, the CDR3 is TGTGCCAGCAGTTACTCGCGGATCCACTCTGGAAACACCATATATTTT. This gives the protein CASSYSRIHSGNTIYF.

This chain joins TRBV9 and TRBJ2-1, with TRBD2 identical over 12 bases. The CDR3 length is 14 residues. V was clipped by 6 bases and J by 5 bases; unmatched bases: 3. Germline V lookup: CDR1 SGDLS, CDR2 YYNGEE. This chain's CDR3 is CASNRLAGDNEQFF. In DNA, the CDR3 is TGTGCCAGCAATAGACTAGCGGGGGACAATGAGCAGTTCTTC.

The rearrangement uses TRBV9 and TRBJ1-3; D is perhaps TRBD1 (5 bases). V was clipped by 3 bases and J by 1 base, with 17 bases between them. This CDR3 contains 17 residues. Germline CDR1 is SGDLS and CDR2 is YYNGEE. The CDR3, as DNA: TGTGCCAGCAGCGCCGAACAGGCGACCTATTCTGGAAACACCATATATTTT. Its protein is CASSAEQATYSGNTIYF.

In its sample, this clone was seen once. This chain links TRBV7-2 with TRBJ2-1; 11 bases are shared with TRBD2. The CDR3 covers 16 residues. Per the germline V gene, CDR1 is SGHTA and CDR2 is FQGNSA. The V and J ends lost 2 bases and 10 bases, in that order; junction bases with no gene match: 10. The CDR3 bases are TGTGCCAGCAGCTTAAGTCGGCTAGCGGGGGGCGGCGAGCAGTTCTTC. The encoded protein is CASSLSRLAGGGEQFF.

V and J are TRBV2 and TRBJ1-3, with TRBD1 matching 10 bases. Germline CDR1 reads SNHLY; CDR2 reads FYNNEI. V gave up 6 bases and J gave up 8 bases; unmatched junction bases: 10. This CDR3 region has 15 residues. The CDR3 spells CASRPTGGRLDTIYF. In DNA form, the CDR3 reads TGTGCCAGCAGGCCGACAGGGGGCCGGTTAGACACCATATATTTT.

This chain connects TRBV10-3 to TRBJ1-1; 9 nucleotides match TRBD1. CDR1 is ENHRY and CDR2 is SYGVKD in the germline V gene. This CDR3 spans 15 amino acids. The V segment lost 6 bases and the J segment 4 bases; nucleotides outside the gene matches: 9. The CDR3 region has the DNA TGTGCCATCAGAACTCGGACAGGGGAGGGCACTGAAGCTTTCTTT. Translating gives CAIRTRTGEGTEAFF.

This CDR3 is CASSIARGASGGSTDTQYF. In nucleotides, the CDR3 is TGTGCCAGTAGTATAGCGCGAGGGGCTAGCGGGGGGAGCACAGATACGCAGTATTTT. This chain joins TRBV19 and TRBJ2-3; TRBD2 matches at 11 bases. V lost 1 base to trimming and J lost 0 bases; unmatched junction nucleotides: 9. Germline values: CDR1 LNHDA, CDR2 SQIVND (reference sequence). This CDR3 has 19 residues.

Remarks on this clone: A junction boundary mismatches the germline segment, possibly from a read error. V is TRBV7-7 and J is TRBJ1-5; D unclear. The CDR3 runs to 18 residues. Germline CDR1 and CDR2: SSHAT and FNYEAQ (reference sequence). The CDR3 sequence is CASSFQTPPAPFYQPQHF. The CDR3, as DNA: TGTGCTAGCAGCTTCCAAACACCCCCTGCCCCGTTTTATCAGCCCCAGCATTTT. The full variable domain, completed using reference TRBV7-7 and TRBJ1-5, is GAGVSQSPRYKVTKRGQDVTLRCDPISSHATLYWYQQALGQGPEFLTYFNYEAQPDKSGLPSDRFSAERPEGSISTLTIQRTEQRDSAMYRCASSFQTPPAPFYQPQHFGDGTRLSIL.

This chain uses TRBV11-1 with TRBJ2-5; perhaps TRBD2 as D (5 bases). The V end lost 0 bases, the J end lost 7 bases, and 6 bases lay between the germline ends. CDR3 length: 12 amino acids. Germline CDR1 reads SGHAT; CDR2 reads FQDESV (reference sequence). The CDR3: CASSLAGGTQYF. CDR3 nucleotides: TGTGCCAGCAGCTTAGCCGGAGGGACCCAGTACTTC.